A selection of T cell receptor beta chains follows, all from one sample in a study of cytomegalovirus exposure and HLA in healthy donors. Assay used: immunoSEQ multiplex PCR; TCRdb lists only in-frame clones, some missing. Here the sample spans roughly 120,000 clones, about 69% being singletons. Sequenced sample: PBMCs. These receptors all come from a woman younger than 35 in good health and CMV-seronegative. The CDR3 runs from the conserved cysteine through the conserved F or W. A D gene is named only where the DNA matches it firmly. A clone size is listed for some rows: how often the clone was seen (once, few, many), or a class if it is expanded.

V gene	D gene	J gene	CDR3 length	clone size	CDR3 DNA	CDR3 protein
TRBV28	NA	TRBJ1-5	15	NA	TGTGCCAGCAGTATACACCAGAAGAGCAATCAGCCCCAGCATTTT	CASSIHQKSNQPQHF
TRBV30	NA	TRBJ1-3	13	NA	TGTGCCTGGAGTGTATTCAGTGGAAACACCATATATTTT	CAWSVFSGNTIYF
TRBV4-1	NA	TRBJ2-3	13	NA	TGCGCCAGCAGTTCTGGGAGGCCTGATACGCAGTATTTT	CASSSGRPDTQYF
TRBV6-5	NA	TRBJ1-1	12	NA	TGTGCCAGCACCCCGGGGAACACTGAAGCTTTCTTT	CASTPGNTEAFF
TRBV11-1	TRBD1	TRBJ1-1	16	NA	TGTGCCAGCAGCTTAGAGTTGGGCAGGGGGTACACTGAAGCTTTCTTT	CASSLELGRGYTEAFF
TRBV14	NA	TRBJ2-7	15	once	TGTGCCAGCAGCCAAGATCTTGGCCCTTCGGGCGAGCAGTACTTC	CASSQDLGPSGEQYF
TRBV30	NA	TRBJ1-1	12	NA	TGTGCCTGGAGTGTCGGGAACACTGAAGCTTTCTTT	CAWSVGNTEAFF
TRBV28	TRBD2	TRBJ2-1	15	NA	TGTGCCAGCAGCCTAGCGGGGGGGACCTACAATGAGCAGTTCTTC	CASSLAGGTYNEQFF
TRBV5-6	NA	TRBJ2-5	13	NA	TGTGCCAGCAGCTTTACGCGATGGGAGACCCAGTACTTC	CASSFTRWETQYF
TRBV27	TRBD1	TRBJ1-5	15	NA	TGTGCCAGCCGTAACGACAGGGCTAGCAATCAGCCCCAGCATTTT	CASRNDRASNQPQHF
TRBV29-1	TRBD1	TRBJ2-7	11	NA	TGCAGCGTTCGGACAGGCTACGAGCAGTACTTC	CSVRTGYEQYF
TRBV5-1	NA	TRBJ2-7	13	NA	TGCGCCAGCGCACTCTCCGGGGGCTACGAGCAGTACTTC	CASALSGGYEQYF
TRBV5-6	NA	TRBJ1-1	13	NA	TGTGCCAGCAGCTTTACAGCGAACACTGAAGCTTTCTTT	CASSFTANTEAFF
TRBV5-6	NA	TRBJ2-7	13	NA	TGTGCCAGCAGCGGAACAGGGATACGGGAGCAGTACTTC	CASSGTGIREQYF
TRBV5-1	NA	TRBJ2-7	14	NA	TGCGCCAGCAGCTTGGTAGTGAGCTCCTACGAGCAGTACTTC	CASSLVVSSYEQYF
TRBV6-5	NA	TRBJ1-2	14	NA	TGTGCCAGCGTGTCGACAGGATCTAACTATGGCTACACCTTC	CASVSTGSNYGYTF
TRBV15	TRBD1	TRBJ1-1	16	NA	TGTGCCACCAGCAGAGAGGACAGGGTATTGAACACTGAAGCTTTCTTT	CATSREDRVLNTEAFF
TRBV5-1	TRBD1	TRBJ2-7	14	NA	TGCGCCAGCAGTCTGGGACAGGGGGCCTACGAGCAGTACTTC	CASSLGQGAYEQYF
TRBV14	TRBD1	TRBJ1-1	15	NA	TGTGCCAGCAGCCAAGTTCGAGACAGGGTCACTGAAGCTTTCTTT	CASSQVRDRVTEAFF
TRBV30	NA	TRBJ1-1	15	NA	TGTGCCTGGAGTGTAAGGGGGACCGTCAACACTGAAGCTTTCTTT	CAWSVRGTVNTEAFF
TRBV10-3	NA	TRBJ1-5	16	NA	TGTGCCATCAGCGGAAAAAAGGGGAATAGCAATCAGCCCCAGCATTTT	CAISGKKGNSNQPQHF
TRBV2	NA	TRBJ1-2	15	NA	TGTGCCAGCAGTCCCGGCGGTAGAGTCTACTATGGCTACACCTTC	CASSPGGRVYYGYTF
TRBV13	NA	TRBJ1-1	12	NA	TGTGCCAGCTTTCGGCGCGGAACTGAAGCTTTCTTT	CASFRRGTEAFF
TRBV11-2	TRBD2	TRBJ2-5	17	NA	TGTGCCAGCAGCTTTGCTAGCGGGGGGCTATTCCAAGAGACCCAGTACTTC	CASSFASGGLFQETQYF
TRBV30	NA	TRBJ1-5	14	once	TGTGCCTGGAGTGTACTTGATGGCAATCAGCCCCAGCATTTT	CAWSVLDGNQPQHF
TRBV5-6	TRBD2	TRBJ2-3	15	once	TGTGCCAGCAGCTTCCGGGGGGGCCTCACAGATACGCAGTATTTT	CASSFRGGLTDTQYF
TRBV9	NA	TRBJ1-1	14	NA	TGTGCCAGCACCCGGCCGGGCGGGCACACTGAAGCTTTCTTT	CASTRPGGHTEAFF
TRBV29-1	TRBD1	TRBJ1-2	16	few	TGCAGCGTTGAAGATCTAGGGGACAGGGGTTGGAGTGGCTACACCTTC	CSVEDLGDRGWSGYTF
TRBV7-9	NA	TRBJ2-1	14	NA	TGTGCCAGCAGCTTAGCTACGGGTTACAATGAGCAGTTCTTC	CASSLATGYNEQFF
TRBV4-1	TRBD2	TRBJ2-5	13	once	TGCGCCAGCAGCCTAGGGACTACGGAGACCCAGTACTTC	CASSLGTTETQYF
TRBV5-4	NA	TRBJ1-6	15	NA	TGTGCCAGCAGCCTCTACAGGGCGGATAATTCACCCCTCCACTTT	CASSLYRADNSPLHF
TRBV27	NA	TRBJ2-2	14	NA	TGTGCCAGCAGGGAAGGACTGACGATCAGGGAGCTGTTTTTT	CASREGLTIRELFF
TRBV29-1	NA	TRBJ2-4	13	few	TGCAGCGCCCATGCCGGGGGACCAAACATTCAGTACTTC	CSAHAGGPNIQYF
TRBV5-4	NA	TRBJ1-1	16	NA	TGTGCCAGCAGCTTGGGGGTCGGGGTTTTGAACACTGAAGCTTTCTTT	CASSLGVGVLNTEAFF
TRBV6-5	TRBD1	TRBJ2-1	15	NA	TGTGCCAGCAGATCCGGGACAGGGAGGCTGAATGAGCAGTTCTTC	CASRSGTGRLNEQFF
TRBV2	TRBD1	TRBJ1-1	15	NA	TGTGCCAGCAGATCCTCGGGACAGACGAACACTGAAGCTTTCTTT	CASRSSGQTNTEAFF
TRBV28	NA	TRBJ1-4	17	NA	TGTGCCAGCAGTTTATGGCAACGGACAGCAACTAATGAAAAACTGTTTTTT	CASSLWQRTATNEKLFF
TRBV7-8	NA	TRBJ1-5	16	few	TGTGCCAGCAGCTTAGGAGGAGGAGGGAGCAATCAGCCCCAGCATTTT	CASSLGGGGSNQPQHF
TRBV7-9	NA	TRBJ1-5	16	NA	TGTGCCAGCAGCTTAGTTATCGGGGGTGCGAATCAGCCCCAGCATTTT	CASSLVIGGANQPQHF
TRBV7-9	TRBD1	TRBJ2-3	17	NA	TGTGCCAGCAGCTTTGCGGCGAGGGGGCCGGCCACAGATACGCAGTATTTT	CASSFAARGPATDTQYF
TRBV28	TRBD1	TRBJ1-4	16	NA	TGTGCCAGCAGTTTACGAGGGACAGGGGCGGATGAAAAACTGTTTTTT	CASSLRGTGADEKLFF
TRBV5-6	NA	TRBJ1-1	13	NA	TGTGCCAGCAGCGGGAAAGGGAGGACTGAAGCTTTCTTT	CASSGKGRTEAFF